The 5 T cell receptor beta chains below were found in one sample sequenced in a study of cytomegalovirus exposure and HLA in healthy donors. Sequenced by immunoSEQ multiplex PCR; TCRdb stores in-frame clones only, minus some. The sample comprises about 180,000 clones, approximately 86% of which are singletons, and about 2.5% rests with the top ten. Sequencing used PBMCs. These receptors all come from a man aged 18 to 30 in good health and CMV-seropositive.

The J gene is TRBJ2-5, the V gene TRBV10-3, with a weak D call TRBD1 (5 bases). Trimming removed 3 bases at V and 4 bases at J, with 15 bases between. The CDR3 covers 15 residues. The germline CDR1 and CDR2 sequences are ENHRY and SYGVKD. CDR3 amino acids: CAISDKWTQVETQYF. CDR3 coding DNA: TGTGCCATCAGTGATAAGTGGACACAGGTAGAGACCCAGTACTTC.

The chain links TRBV7-9 to TRBJ2-4; D is unresolved. CDR3 length equals 13 residues. The V and J ends lost 0 bases and 5 bases respectively, with 5 bases between them. Germline-derived CDR1 and CDR2 are SEHNR and FQNEAQ (reference sequence). In DNA form, the CDR3 reads TGTGCCAGCAGCTTAGCGGGCCAAAACATTCAGTACTTC. It is translated as CASSLAGQNIQYF.

The rearrangement links TRBV10-1 to TRBJ1-4; 7 nucleotides agree with TRBD1. The length of the CDR3 is 16 residues. Germline CDR1 WNHNN, CDR2 SYGVQD (reference sequence). With V trimmed by 6 bases and J by 5 bases, 12 bases remained unmatched. The CDR3 sequence is CASRTGTRNDNEKLFF. CDR3 in DNA: TGCGCCAGCAGGACAGGGACGCGCAATGACAATGAAAAACTGTTTTTT.

The chain employs TRBV4-2 and TRBJ2-1; 11 positions agree with TRBD2. The CDR3 has 15 residues. Per germline, CDR1 LGHNA and CDR2 YNFKEQ. V lost 4 bases to trimming and J lost 7 bases; unmatched junction nucleotides: 6. The CDR3 nucleotides are TGTGCCAGCAGCCCCTCGACTAGCGGGAAGAATGAGCAGTTCTTC. Translating it yields CASSPSTSGKNEQFF.

The chain joins TRBV28 to TRBJ2-5; maybe TRBD2 (6 bases). This CDR3 region has 15 residues. Deletions cut 2 bases from V and 3 bases from J, with 13 bases between. Germline-derived CDR1 and CDR2 are MDHEN and SYDVKM. CDR3 loop: CASSLIRRGEETQYF. CDR3 DNA sequence: TGTGCCAGCAGTTTAATCCGGAGGGGAGAAGAGACCCAGTACTTC.